Reported below is one T cell receptor beta chain. The data were taken from a study of shared clonotypes between healthy human individuals. The table came from immunoSEQ multiplex PCR; TCRdb's copy has only in-frame clones and leaves some out. This table holds about 480,000 clones, 75% to 85% found once. Germline CDR1 reads LNHNV; CDR2 reads YYDKDF (reference sequence). This CDR3 is 17 amino acids long. V dropped 0 bases and J dropped 4 bases, with 16 bases sitting between them. Sample: PBMCs. V gene TRBV15 combines with J gene TRBJ1-3; weak D call: TRBD1 (6 bases). This clonotype originated in a woman in her thirties or forties in good health. Some clones in this sample may be carry-over from other donors' samples. The CDR3 nucleotides are TGTGCCACCAGCAGAGATAGGGGACACCTCGGGGGAAACACCATATATTTT. It yields the protein CATSRDRGHLGGNTIYF.